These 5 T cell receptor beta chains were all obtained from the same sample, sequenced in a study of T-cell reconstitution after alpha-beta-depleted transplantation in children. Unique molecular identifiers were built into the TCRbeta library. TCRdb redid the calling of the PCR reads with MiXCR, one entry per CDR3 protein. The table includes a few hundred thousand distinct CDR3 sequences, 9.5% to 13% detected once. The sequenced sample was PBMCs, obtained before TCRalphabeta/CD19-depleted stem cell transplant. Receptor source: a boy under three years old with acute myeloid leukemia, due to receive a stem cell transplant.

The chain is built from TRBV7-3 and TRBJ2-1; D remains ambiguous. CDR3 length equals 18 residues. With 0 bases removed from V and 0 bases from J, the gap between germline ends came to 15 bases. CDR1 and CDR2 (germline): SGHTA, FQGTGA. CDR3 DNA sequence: TGTGCCAGCAGCTTAACAAAACGGGCACTCAGCTCCTACAATGAGCAGTTCTTC. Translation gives CASSLTKRALSSYNEQFF.

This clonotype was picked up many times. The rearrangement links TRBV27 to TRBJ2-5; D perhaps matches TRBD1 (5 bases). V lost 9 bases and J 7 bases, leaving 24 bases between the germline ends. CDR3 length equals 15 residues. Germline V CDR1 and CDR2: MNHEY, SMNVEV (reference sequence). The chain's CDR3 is CARATQRGGFGTQYF. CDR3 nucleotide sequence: TGTGCCAGAGCTACCCAAAGGGGCGGTTTCGGGACCCAGTACTTC.

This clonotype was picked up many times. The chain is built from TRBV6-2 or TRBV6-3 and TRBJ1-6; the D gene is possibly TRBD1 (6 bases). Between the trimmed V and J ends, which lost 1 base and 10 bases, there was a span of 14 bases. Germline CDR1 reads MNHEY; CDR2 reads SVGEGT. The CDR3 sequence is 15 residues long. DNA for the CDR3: TGTGCCAGCAGTTACTTCGGATACAGGGAATCACCCCTCCACTTT. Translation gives CASSYFGYRESPLHF.

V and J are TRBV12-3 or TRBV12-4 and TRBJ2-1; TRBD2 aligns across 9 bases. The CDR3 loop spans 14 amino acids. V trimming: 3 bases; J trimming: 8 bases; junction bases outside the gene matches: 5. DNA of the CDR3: TGTGCCAGCAGTTTCAATAGCGGGGGTTATGAGCAGTTCTTC. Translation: CASSFNSGGYEQFF.

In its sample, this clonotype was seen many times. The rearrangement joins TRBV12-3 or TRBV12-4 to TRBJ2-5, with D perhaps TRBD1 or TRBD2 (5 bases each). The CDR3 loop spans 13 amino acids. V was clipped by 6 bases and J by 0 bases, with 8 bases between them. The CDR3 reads CASRPGHQETQYF. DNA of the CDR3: TGTGCCAGCAGGCCGGGACACCAAGAGACCCAGTACTTC.